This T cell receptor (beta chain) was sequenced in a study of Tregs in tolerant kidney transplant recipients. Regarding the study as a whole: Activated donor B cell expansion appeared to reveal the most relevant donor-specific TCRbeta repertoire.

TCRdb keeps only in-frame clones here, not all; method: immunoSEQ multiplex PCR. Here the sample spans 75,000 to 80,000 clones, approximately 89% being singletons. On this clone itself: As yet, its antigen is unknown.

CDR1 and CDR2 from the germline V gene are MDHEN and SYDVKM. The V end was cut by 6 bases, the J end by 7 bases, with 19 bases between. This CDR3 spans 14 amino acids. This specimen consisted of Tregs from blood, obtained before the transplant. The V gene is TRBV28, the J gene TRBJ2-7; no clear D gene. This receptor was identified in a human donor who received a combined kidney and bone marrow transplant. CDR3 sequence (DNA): TGTGCCAGCAGCACCAATAGGGCCATGGAGGAGCAGTACTTC. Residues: CASSTNRAMEEQYF.